Listed below are T cell receptor beta chains from one sample, sequenced in a study of T-cell reconstitution after alpha-beta-depleted transplantation in children. Using its own MiXCR run on the PCR reads, TCRdb lists one record per CDR3 protein. The profile shows 450,000 to 700,000 distinct CDR3 sequences, 25% to 30% of them singletons. The sequencing used PBMCs, collected before TCRalphabeta/CD19-depleted stem cell transplant. The receptors originated from a boy under two years old with Wiskott-Aldrich syndrome, due to receive a stem cell transplant. The conserved cysteine and the conserved F or W are not part of the CDR3 here.

>14|TRBV18
ASSPPGLLFQETQY
>11|TRBV27
ASSHGAVNEQF
>12|TRBV3-1
ASSHTGQREKLF
>16|TRBV20-1
SAYTAGARMVTQETQY
>13|TRBV12-3/TRBV12-4
ASSLRDRVDYEQY
>10|TRBV6-2/TRBV6-3
ASANREETQY
>12|TRBV5-1
ASSLTPGLNEQF
>12|TRBV5-1
ASSLFALVATQY
>13|TRBV2
ASRGDGYSNQPQH
>12|TRBV3-1
ASSPRTARNEQF
>10|TRBV5-1
ASSLKRGEAF
>12|TRBV7-2
ASSSQVARAEQF
>10|TRBV5-1
ASSSTGLAQY
>14|TRBV27
ASSFLGEVDREKLF
>17|TRBV5-4
ASSLGLGTGNSGANVLT
>13|TRBV5-6
ASSLVPTEPYEQY
>14|TRBV3-1
ASSPYGSQGMTEAF
>14|TRBV10-3
AISARLAENTGELF
>14|TRBV18
ASSPKTAVTYNEQF
>13|TRBV7-7
ASSFGETGGQTQY
>12|TRBV20-1
SAQGLAGTYEQY
>13|TRBV12-3/TRBV12-4
ASSLWRGIYNEQF
>10|TRBV10-3
AIRGLQETQY
>11|TRBV7-2
ASSLGAKNIQY
>15|TRBV5-1
ASSYRQGRGSPGELF
>13|TRBV5-1
ASSLVDRENTEAF
>13|TRBV3-1
ASSQVLAGYNEQF
>13|TRBV5-1
ASSLASGSVYEQY
>15|TRBV12-3/TRBV12-4
ASSPRSGTLNTGELF
>13|TRBV5-1
ASREGTQSYNEQF
>17|TRBV12-3/TRBV12-4
AICLSYGFRDRSNQPQH
>12|TRBV5-1
ASSPGQSALRQY
>13|TRBV5-5
ASSLAALAKNIQY
>12|TRBV5-1
ASSPGLVSYEQY
>13|TRBV20-1
SASKREVGTDTQY
>11|TRBV20-1
SARLAGFREQY
>16|TRBV20-1
SARDLAGFLSSYNEQF
>13|TRBV24-1
ATSDPGQGADEQY
>14|TRBV20-1
SARAGGVIGQETQY
>15|TRBV12-3/TRBV12-4
ASSLALSGLALNEQF
>9|TRBV5-1
ASSFEREQF
>10|TRBV6-5
ASSTWTQEQF
>10|TRBV12-5
ASARDTGELF
>13|TRBV30
AWSSMDSWNTEAF
>12|TRBV5-6
ASSPPRLTYGYT
>13|TRBV27
ASSFSIAGGLTQY
>14|TRBV6-1
ASSKRGDSMSNEQF
>8|TRBV29-1
SAFGDTQY
>14|TRBV4-2
ASSPLVGTSGDEQF
>14|TRBV29-1
SVVPATSGSTYEQY